This record covers a single T cell receptor beta chain. It has no known antigen specificity. Base quality data are lacking; no much larger clone is found one base away. This sample stems from a study of T cells in Graves' hyperthyroidism and ophthalmopathy (dated by TCRdb to 2018 to 2020). About the investigation overall: Peripheral blood was collected at initial diagnosis, before any treatment. A discovery cohort of about 95 patients, 43 with Graves' ophthalmopathy and fewer than 65 with stable Graves' hyperthyroidism, was used to find distinguishing TCR V-J signatures. An independent validation cohort of under 20 hyperthyroidism patients and about 15 patients who later progressed to ophthalmopathy tested prospective prediction of ophthalmopathy. The 100 or so discovery patients were divided at random into training and test sets in a 7:3 ratio. In about 6 Graves' hyperthyroidism patients, the study also compared T-cell repertoires from thyroid tissue with T-cell repertoires from blood. Once sampling was done, hyperthyroidism patients were given methimazole at a starting dose of 30 mg daily, whereas ophthalmopathy patients were given high-dose intravenous methylprednisolone. The paper describes TCR Vbeta CDR3 sequencing of fewer than 150 peripheral blood samples, made up of 43 ophthalmopathy patients, roughly 80 hyperthyroidism patients and some 17 progressor patients.

Amplification of TCR beta CDR3 regions was carried out from RNA transcripts. A first-round RT-PCR of the TCR CDR3 used the HTBI primer set with the Qiagen OneStep RT-PCR kit. Libraries were constructed in a second round of multiplex PCR, after which size selection and purification were carried out. Paired-end sequencing of the libraries was performed with 100 bp reads on an Illumina HiSeq2000. On the study's bioinformatics: SOAPnuke was used to process the raw data, removing reads that contained adapters or uncalled bases, had a mean Phred below 15, or lacked an exact match to the constant primer or identifier. High-quality paired reads were merged with COPE v1.2.5, and unique nucleotide sequences were defined as clonotypes. MiTCR v1.1 was used to align the clonotypes against IMGT TRBV, TRBD and TRBJ reference segments. The analysis was restricted to V-J combinations with a frequency above 0.0001, which together covered just over 98% of the repertoires. The TCS score was defined as F50 (clonal expansion) divided by E x V (chaos), with BLOSUM62-based TCRdist calculated between CDR3 peptides within each V-J. Welch's t-statistics and random forest reduced around 510 V-J features to 13, which were used in a naive Bayes classifier (R e1071). The public reads were run again by TCRdb, first through fastp at Q25 and then through MiXCR, and only productive beta chains were kept. Each record represents a unique CDR3 protein, reported with the most common genes and DNA among its rows. TCRdb assigned the V and J calls; the authors' analysis was not used. The sample records about 200,000 distinct CDR3 sequences, approximately 20% of which are singletons. The ten largest clonotypes hold about 45% of the sample.

Stable Graves' hyperthyroidism was defined as no progression to ophthalmopathy during 18 months of follow-up. Hyperthyroidism patients were newly diagnosed, with disease duration under 2 months, and aged 18 to 65 years. Patients with uncontrolled infections, other autoimmune diseases, pregnancy or lactation were excluded. Clinical symptoms, serum thyroxine and TRAb, thyroid ultrasound, and orbital computed tomography formed the basis for the diagnoses. PBMCs were isolated from 10 ml of fresh peripheral blood by Ficoll-Paque density gradient centrifugation. Trizol reagent was used to extract total RNA, and RNA quality was then checked on an Agilent 2100 Bioanalyzer. Study-wide findings and limitations: A 13 V-J signature model separated ophthalmopathy from stable hyperthyroidism, with roughly 88% sensitivity and 81.08% specificity in cross-validation and 80%/75% in testing. Most expanded thyroid clonotypes (frequency above 0.001) were also found in blood, which suggests that blood repertoires may mirror thyroid immune responses. In validation, the model predicted progression to ophthalmopathy a median of 6.5 months before onset, with 65% to 71% sensitivity and 72.22% specificity. No statistical method was used to fix the sample size in advance, and group allocation was not hidden from the investigators.

CDR1 and CDR2, per the germline V gene, are MGHRA and YSYEKL. From its cysteine to its phenylalanine, the CDR3 spans 16 amino acids. Of the read, only the CDR3 DNA is kept; its 48 bases are in frame from base 1. V gives up 1 base and J gives up 1 base, and the segment between their germline ends measures 10 bases. The receptor comes from a middle-aged man with Graves' hyperthyroidism. The chain is assembled from TRBV4-1 and TRBJ2-2, with the D gene uncertain. Sequenced input: blood. The bases are TGCGCCAGCAGCCAAGTCTTGTGGGGGAACACCGGGGAGCTGTTTTTT. This is translated as CASSQVLWGNTGELFF.